These 8 T cell receptor beta chains share one sample of origin, sequenced in a study of beta chain features in type 1 diabetes. The investigators reverse transcribed all of the isolated RNA, so they sequenced expressed TCRB transcripts. This table comes from immunoSEQ multiplex PCR, and its TCRdb copy is limited to in-frame clones, with some not included. The repertoire holds 250,000 to 300,000 clones, with around 7.8% as singletons. Sequencing used central memory CD4+ T cells from blood. These receptors all come from a woman aged 18-29 years in good health.

The chain employs TRBV28 and TRBJ1-6; D remains ambiguous. Trimming removed 6 bases at V and 7 bases at J, with 10 bases between. Germline V gives CDR1 MDHEN, CDR2 SYDVKM. The CDR3 has 13 amino acids. The CDR3 coding sequence is TGTGCCAGCAGACCCAACGGAAATTCACCCCTCCACTTT. Its translation is CASRPNGNSPLHF.

This clone was recorded a few times. This chain joins TRBV7-9 and TRBJ2-5; D not certain. The CDR3 loop spans 15 amino acids. V shed 1 base and J shed 5 bases, with 14 bases lying between them. In germline, CDR1 is SEHNR, CDR2 FQNEAQ (reference sequence). CDR3 DNA: TGTGCCAGCAGCTTAGATGTGGTGGATCGGGAGACCCAGTACTTC. Translation gives CASSLDVVDRETQYF. Complete variable domain (other parts from reference TRBV7-9 and TRBJ2-5): DTGVSQNPRHKITKRGQNVTFRCDPISEHNRLYWYRQTLGQGPEFLTYFQNEAQLEKSRLLSDRFSAERPKGSFSTLEIQRTEQGDSAMYLCASSLDVVDRETQYFGPGTRLLVL.

This clone occurred a few times. This chain joins TRBV27 and TRBJ1-2, with 7 bases lining up with TRBD1. With 4 bases clipped from V and 5 bases from J, the junction kept 4 bases outside the gene matches. CDR3 size: 13 residues. CDR1 and CDR2 from the germline V gene are MNHEY and SMNVEV (reference sequence). The DNA of the CDR3 is TGTGCCAGCAGTTCTTGGGACAGTTATGGCTACACCTTC. It specifies CASSSWDSYGYTF.

This clone was detected ten times or more. This chain uses TRBV2 with TRBJ1-5; the D gene is possibly TRBD1 (5 bases). V was clipped by 6 bases and J by 1 base, with 7 bases between them. Per germline, CDR1 SNHLY and CDR2 FYNNEI. This CDR3 is 13 amino acids long. CDR3 residues: CASRGESNQPQHF. DNA for the CDR3: TGTGCCAGCAGGGGGGAAAGCAATCAGCCCCAGCATTTT.

This clone was seen a handful of times. The chain uses TRBV19 and TRBJ2-3; TRBD2 matches 8 bases. The ends lost 7 bases at V and 4 bases at J; junction bases unmatched: 13. Germline-derived CDR1 and CDR2 are LNHDA and SQIVND (reference sequence). The CDR3 spans 16 residues. CDR3 sequence reads: CASKDRAGEVPDTQYF. CDR3 DNA: TGTGCCAGTAAAGACCGAGCGGGGGAAGTCCCAGATACGCAGTATTTT. Full variable domain (missing parts from reference TRBV19 and TRBJ2-3): DGGITQSPKYLFRKEGQNVTLSCEQNLNHDAMYWYRQDPGQGLRLIYYSQIVNDFQKGDIAEGYSVSREKKESFPLTVTSAQKNPTAFYLCASKDRAGEVPDTQYFGPGTRLTVL.

This clone appeared a few times. The chain recombines TRBV5-1 with TRBJ2-3; a weak D match, TRBD1 (6 bases). V gave up 4 bases and J gave up 4 bases, with 10 bases separating them. This CDR3 has 13 amino acids. CDR1 and CDR2 from the germline V gene are SGHRS and YFSETQ. The CDR3 loop reads CASSRGRADTQYF. The CDR3 DNA reads as TGCGCCAGCAGCAGGGGGAGAGCAGATACGCAGTATTTT.

The rearrangement uses TRBV2 and TRBJ2-1, with TRBD2 as a possible D gene (6 bases). Germline lookup yields CDR1 SNHLY and CDR2 FYNNEI. This CDR3 contains 13 residues. Trimming cost V 10 bases and J 5 bases, with 15 bases left between them. The CDR3 nucleotides read TGTGCCACCCGACTAGGGTTACACAATGAGCAGTTCTTC. Its protein product is CATRLGLHNEQFF.

This clone was seen a handful of times. This chain links TRBV6-5 with TRBJ2-7; a weak D match, TRBD1 (6 bases). The germline CDR1 and CDR2 sequences are MNHEY and SVGAGI. Trimming removed 5 bases at V and 2 bases at J, with 13 bases between. The CDR3 is 14 amino acids. DNA of the CDR3: TGTGCCAGCAGTCGGAGGACAGTCCCCTACGAGCAGTACGTC. This codes for CASSRRTVPYEQYV.